A selection of T cell receptor beta chains follows, all from one sample in a study of shared clonotypes between healthy human individuals. Libraries were prepared by immunoSEQ multiplex PCR; TCRdb keeps only in-frame clonotypes and omits some of them. The data contain about 820,000 clones, 90% to 95% of them singletons. Sequences were obtained from naive CD8+ T cells sorted from blood. The receptors were sampled from a man aged 30 to 45 in good health. Both conserved end residues are part of each CDR3. Each record gives: clone size, D gene, V gene, J gene, CDR3 protein, CDR3 DNA. The D gene is left open where the match is weak. Expanded clones get a size class; other rows say once, few or many, or leave the size out.

>-|TRBD1|TRBV5-6|TRBJ1-1
CASSAGGWTEAFF
TGTGCCAGCAGCGCAGGGGGCTGGACTGAAGCTTTCTTT
>-|-|TRBV7-7|TRBJ2-3
CASSLGGGPTDTQYF
TGTGCTAGCAGCTTAGGTGGGGGACCCACAGATACGCAGTATTTT
>-|-|TRBV27|TRBJ2-1
CASSFGQSPNEQFF
TGTGCCAGCAGCTTTGGACAGTCCCCCAATGAGCAGTTCTTC
>-|-|TRBV9|TRBJ2-1
CASNQGRNNEQFF
TGTGCCAGCAACCAGGGCAGAAACAATGAGCAGTTCTTC
>once|-|TRBV2|TRBJ2-7
CASSDIGNYEQYF
TGTGCCAGCAGTGATATAGGCAACTACGAGCAGTACTTC
>-|-|TRBV9|TRBJ2-1
CASSVETDEQFF
TGTGCCAGCAGCGTAGAAACGGATGAGCAGTTCTTC
>-|-|TRBV19|TRBJ2-6
CASSPGAKGPSFGANVLTF
TGTGCCAGTAGCCCTGGGGCAAAGGGCCCTTCCTTTGGGGCCAACGTCCTGACTTTC
>-|TRBD2|TRBV11-2|TRBJ2-5
CASSGRLAGEGETQYF
TGTGCCAGCAGCGGGCGACTAGCGGGAGAAGGGGAGACCCAGTACTTC
>-|-|TRBV29-1|TRBJ1-1
CSVDSQGGAEAFF
TGCAGCGTTGACTCACAGGGCGGCGCTGAAGCTTTCTTT
>-|TRBD1|TRBV19|TRBJ1-2
CASSIDRDRGLLNYGYTF
TGTGCCAGTAGTATCGACCGGGACAGGGGGCTCCTTAACTATGGCTACACCTTC
>once|-|TRBV13|TRBJ1-1
CASRSSGGNTEAFF
TGTGCCAGCAGGTCCTCCGGAGGTAACACTGAAGCTTTCTTT
>many|TRBD1|TRBV28|TRBJ2-7
CASEGQGVYEQYF
TGTGCCAGCGAGGGACAGGGGGTCTACGAGCAGTACTTC
>-|TRBD2|TRBV27|TRBJ2-2
CASSLGSSGRPGELFF
TGTGCCAGCAGTTTAGGATCCAGCGGGAGGCCCGGGGAGCTGTTTTTT
>-|TRBD2|TRBV11-3|TRBJ2-1
CASSPRTSASRDNEQFF
TGTGCCAGCAGCCCGAGGACTAGCGCGTCCAGGGACAATGAGCAGTTCTTC
>once|TRBD1|TRBV5-1|TRBJ2-7
CASSLRTGLDEQYF
TGCGCCAGCAGCCTTCGGACAGGTTTGGACGAGCAGTACTTC
>-|TRBD2|TRBV27|TRBJ2-1
CASSLPTSGRDEQFF
TGTGCCAGCAGTTTACCGACTAGCGGGAGGGATGAGCAGTTCTTC
>-|-|TRBV28|TRBJ2-4
CASSPLSKNIQYF
TGTGCCAGCAGTCCGCTAAGCAAAAACATTCAGTACTTC
>few|-|TRBV27|TRBJ2-7
CASSARSSRQYF
TGTGCCAGCAGTGCAAGGAGCTCGCGGCAGTACTTC
>-|-|TRBV6-5|TRBJ1-2
CASSADIYGYTF
TGTGCCAGCAGTGCTGACATCTATGGCTACACCTTC
>-|TRBD2|TRBV29-1|TRBJ2-1
CSVVTSDYNEQFF
TGCAGCGTTGTGACTAGCGACTACAATGAGCAGTTCTTC
>-|-|TRBV19|TRBJ2-7
CASSLRFSYEQYF
TGTGCCAGTAGTCTGCGGTTCTCCTACGAGCAGTACTTC
>-|TRBD1|TRBV4-2|TRBJ2-3
CARSHDRGKLRDTDTQYF
TGTGCCAGAAGCCACGACAGGGGGAAACTTCGAGACACAGATACGCAGTATTTT
>-|-|TRBV7-9|TRBJ2-1
CASSQTGGPDNEQFF
TGTGCCAGCAGCCAAACGGGGGGCCCGGACAATGAGCAGTTCTTC
>-|-|TRBV27|TRBJ2-7
CASLPRVGSYEQYF
TGTGCCAGCTTACCCCGGGTGGGCTCCTACGAGCAGTACTTC
>-|-|TRBV25-1|TRBJ1-2
CASSESRVEWVYGYTF
TGTGCCAGCAGTGAATCCAGGGTTGAGTGGGTCTATGGCTACACCTTC
>-|TRBD2|TRBV6-5|TRBJ2-1
CASSPPAGALSEQFF
TGTGCCAGCAGCCCACCGGCGGGAGCATTAAGCGAGCAGTTCTTC
>-|-|TRBV28|TRBJ2-7
CASRDISYEQYF
TGTGCCAGCAGAGACATCTCCTACGAGCAGTACTTC
>-|-|TRBV6-1|TRBJ2-2
CASSEIGAENTGELFF
TGTGCCAGCAGTGAGATCGGGGCAGAGAACACCGGGGAGCTGTTTTTT
>-|-|TRBV7-6|TRBJ2-1
CASSSTRDANEQFF
TGTGCCAGCAGCAGCACCCGGGACGCAAATGAGCAGTTCTTC
>-|-|TRBV11-2|TRBJ2-1
CASSPTRLNYNEQFF
TGTGCCAGCAGCCCGACACGGCTTAACTACAATGAGCAGTTCTTC
>-|-|TRBV6-6|TRBJ2-7
CASSPSGGSGEQYF
TGTGCCAGCAGTCCATCTGGGGGATCGGGCGAGCAGTACTTC
>-|-|TRBV28|TRBJ2-7
CASGSGYEQYF
TGTGCCAGCGGCTCAGGCTACGAGCAGTACTTC
>-|TRBD1|TRBV5-1|TRBJ2-7
CASSLWSRQGYEQYF
TGCGCCAGCAGCTTGTGGTCACGACAGGGGTACGAGCAGTACTTC
>-|-|TRBV10-3|TRBJ2-1
CAIGDTAYNEQFF
TGTGCCATCGGGGACACCGCCTACAATGAGCAGTTCTTC
>-|-|TRBV7-9|TRBJ2-3
CASSSWAGSTDTQYF
TGTGCCAGCAGCTCCTGGGCGGGCTCCACAGATACGCAGTATTTT
>-|-|TRBV6-6|TRBJ2-7
CASSYSQGYEQYF
TGTGCCAGCAGTTACTCACAGGGTTACGAGCAGTACTTC
>-|-|TRBV29-1|TRBJ1-2
CSVVGGGYGYTF
TGCAGCGTTGTTGGGGGCGGCTATGGCTACACCTTC
>-|-|TRBV7-6|TRBJ2-7
CASSLGIAPAYEQYF
TGTGCCAGCAGCTTAGGCATAGCGCCGGCCTACGAGCAGTACTTC
>once|-|TRBV28|TRBJ2-7
CASRPTFLGPYEQYF
TGTGCCAGCAGACCAACCTTTCTGGGGCCCTACGAGCAGTACTTC
>-|-|TRBV7-2|TRBJ2-7
CASSLPWEGESHEQYF
TGTGCCAGCAGCTTACCTTGGGAGGGGGAGTCCCACGAGCAGTACTTC
>once|-|TRBV11-2|TRBJ2-1
CASSLPTNEQFF
TGTGCCAGCAGCTTACCTACCAATGAGCAGTTCTTC
>-|TRBD2|TRBV29-1|TRBJ2-5
CSVAKEREYGRETQYF
TGCAGCGTTGCCAAGGAAAGGGAATACGGGAGGGAGACCCAGTACTTC
>once|TRBD1|TRBV7-9|TRBJ2-7
CASSQVGHRGPYEQYF
TGTGCCAGCAGCCAAGTGGGGCACAGGGGGCCGTACGAGCAGTACTTC
>-|-|TRBV7-8|TRBJ1-4
CASSRRVATNEKLFF
TGTGCCAGCAGCCGACGTGTTGCAACTAATGAAAAACTGTTTTTT
>-|TRBD1|TRBV27|TRBJ1-5
CASRPGQSDQPQHF
TGTGCCAGCAGGCCGGGACAGTCCGATCAGCCCCAGCATTTT
>-|-|TRBV4-1|TRBJ1-5
CASSQEGGDLSNQPQHF
TGCGCCAGCAGCCAAGAAGGAGGAGATCTTAGCAATCAGCCCCAGCATTTT
>-|TRBD1|TRBV2|TRBJ2-1
CASSELSSGTAFNEQFF
TGTGCCAGCAGTGAGCTCAGTTCCGGGACAGCTTTCAATGAGCAGTTCTTC